The 13 T cell receptor beta chains listed next were all sequenced from one sample in a study of CD8 T cells in Susac syndrome. Random hexamers primed reverse transcription of roughly 0.5 to 1 ug RNA. Each CDR3 protein is one row after TCRdb ran MiXCR on the immunoSEQ multiplex PCR reads. The table shows around 150,000 distinct CDR3 sequences, with 90% to 95% occurring only once. The sample comprised CD8+ T cells from PBMCs. These receptors came from a human donor in good health.

The genes are TRBV28 and TRBJ2-2; TRBD1 might be the D (5 bases). The germline V gene has CDR1 MDHEN and CDR2 SYDVKM. This CDR3 spans 14 amino acids. V lost 3 bases to trimming and J lost 4 bases, with 9 bases between them. In DNA, the CDR3 is TGTGCCAGCAGTTTGGCCAGGGTCACCGGGGAGCTGTTTTTT. It is translated as CASSLARVTGELFF.

The rearrangement joins TRBV9 to TRBJ2-3, with D perhaps matching TRBD1 or TRBD2 (5 bases each). Germline V gene data show CDR1 as SGDLS and CDR2 as YYNGEE. Trimming pared 0 bases from V and 0 bases from J, leaving 11 bases between. This CDR3 is 16 amino acids long. CDR3 loop: CASSVAGTSSTDTQYF. In nucleotides, the CDR3 is TGTGCCAGCAGCGTAGCTGGGACCTCAAGCACAGATACGCAGTATTTT.

The CDR3 DNA is TGCAGTGCTAGCGTTTACGTACTCTCCTACGAGCAGTACTTC. It encodes CSASVYVLSYEQYF. This chain connects TRBV20-1 to TRBJ2-7; no clear D. Germline values: CDR1 DFQATT, CDR2 SNEGSKA (reference sequence). The length of the CDR3 is 14 residues. The V gene lost 3 bases and the J gene lost 0 bases, with 12 bases spanning the gap.

This chain joins TRBV27 and TRBJ1-1; no reliable D call. The CDR3 is made up of 13 amino acids. V lost 0 bases and J lost 6, with 8 bases in between. Germline loops: CDR1 MNHEY, CDR2 SMNVEV (reference sequence). CDR3 loop: CASSLSRSAEAFF. The CDR3 bases are TGTGCCAGCAGTTTATCGCGGAGCGCTGAAGCTTTCTTT.

The chain carries TRBV15 and TRBJ2-1; 8 bases fit TRBD2. Germline V gene sequence: CDR1 LNHNV, CDR2 YYDKDF (reference sequence). The ends lost 5 bases at V and 8 bases at J; junction bases unmatched: 11. The CDR3 covers 15 residues. The CDR3 DNA reads as TGTGCCACCAGCCCTTATAGCGGGATGAGGGATGAGCAGTTCTTC. This translates into CATSPYSGMRDEQFF.

V usage is TRBV27 and J usage is TRBJ2-1; TRBD2 matches 7 bases. The V gene's germline CDR1 is MNHEY and CDR2 SMNVEV (reference sequence). With V trimmed by 0 bases and J by 5 bases, 1 base remained unmatched. The CDR3 loop spans 14 amino acids. CDR3 DNA sequence: TGTGCCAGCAGTTTATCCCGGGGGGACAATGAGCAGTTCTTC. Its protein is CASSLSRGDNEQFF.

The V and J genes are TRBV7-9 and TRBJ1-1, with 7 bases identical to TRBD1. This CDR3 contains 12 residues. The germline V gene encodes CDR1 SEHNR and CDR2 FQNEAQ (reference sequence). V lost 6 bases to trimming and J lost 6 bases; unmatched junction nucleotides: 4. The CDR3 coding sequence is TGTGCCAGCAGATACGGGACAGCTGAAGCTTTCTTT. This translates into CASRYGTAEAFF.

The V call is TRBV27, the J call TRBJ2-1, with a weak D call TRBD2 (6 bases). V was shortened by 6 bases and J by 13 bases, with 16 bases between the two germline ends. CDR1 is MNHEY and CDR2 is SMNVEV in the germline V gene (reference sequence). This CDR3 spans 12 amino acids. The CDR3 nucleotides are TGTGCCAGCAGCGGGGGTCGGGCACAACAGTTCTTC. Encoded protein: CASSGGRAQQFF.

The count of this clonotype is one. This rearrangement joins TRBV7-2 to TRBJ2-1; D unresolved. Trimming pared 1 base from V and 10 bases from J, leaving 5 bases between. Germline V lookup: CDR1 SGHTA, CDR2 FQGNSA. CDR3 length: 11 residues. CDR3 sequence: CASSLDWEQFF. DNA of the CDR3: TGTGCCAGCAGCTTAGACTGGGAGCAGTTCTTC.

The V call is TRBV27, the J call TRBJ1-2; D is ambiguous. This CDR3 spans 13 amino acids. With 2 bases removed from V and 6 bases from J, the gap between germline ends came to 10 bases. CDR1 is MNHEY and CDR2 is SMNVEV in the germline V gene (reference sequence). CDR3 bases: TGTGCCAGCAGTTTAGGCCCGGCGAATGGCTACACCTTC. It codes for CASSLGPANGYTF.

In DNA form, the CDR3 reads TGTGCCATTGGGGGTCAAGGCACAGATACGCAGTATTTT. Translated: CAIGGQGTDTQYF. The chain recombines TRBV27 with TRBJ2-3; tentatively, D is TRBD1 or TRBD2 (5 bases each). V shed 10 bases and J shed 1 base, with 12 bases lying between them. The CDR3 is 13 amino acids. Germline-derived CDR1 and CDR2 are MNHEY and SMNVEV (reference sequence).

The genes are TRBV30 and TRBJ2-5; 7 positions match TRBD2. Germline trimming cut 1 base from V and 5 bases from J; bases unmatched to any gene: 7. The CDR3 totals 14 residues. CDR1 and CDR2 from the germline V gene are GTSNPN and SVGIG (reference sequence). The CDR3: CAWSGTREWETQYF. For the CDR3, the DNA is TGTGCCTGGAGTGGAACGCGGGAGTGGGAGACCCAGTACTTC.

The V call is TRBV4-2, the J call TRBJ2-7; 10 nucleotides line up with TRBD1. CDR3 size: 15 residues. The germline CDR1 and CDR2 sequences are LGHNA and YNFKEQ. The V and J ends lost 5 bases and 0 bases, in that order; junction bases with no gene match: 4. CDR3 region: CASSAGTGDSYEQYF. DNA for the CDR3: TGTGCCAGCAGCGCCGGGACAGGGGACTCCTACGAGCAGTACTTC.